One T cell receptor (beta chain) is described in this entry. The antigen is unknown. This specimen comes from a study of siplizumab effects on memory and regulatory T cells. Mixed lymphocyte reaction cells underwent more than five days of coculture at 37°C. TCRdb keeps only in-frame clones here, not all; method: immunoSEQ multiplex PCR. The data show 20,000 or so clones, approximately 44% seen once. The length of the CDR3 is 17 residues. V was shortened by 0 bases and J by 1 base, with 11 bases between the two germline ends. From germline, CDR1 is SGHNT and CDR2 YYREEE (reference sequence). This sequence joins TRBV5-4 and TRBJ2-6; no firm D call. The sequence was collected from a human donor in good health; the cells came from an allogeneic mixed lymphocyte reaction. Some clones in this sample may be carry-over from other donors' samples. The specimen sequenced was CFSE-low (dividing) CD4+ T cells sorted from an allogeneic mixed lymphocyte reaction. CDR3 sequence: CASSLAPGLSGANVLTF. DNA for the CDR3: TGTGCCAGCAGCTTGGCCCCGGGCTTGTCTGGGGCCAACGTCCTGACTTTC.